This T cell receptor (beta chain) was retrieved from a study of radiotherapy plus CTLA-4 blockade in lung cancer (dated by TCRdb to 2016 to 2018). Turning to the overall study: Objective responses occurred in 18% of enrolled patients, and less than 35% achieved disease control. The research as a whole found: TCR clones derived from tumors expanded in peripheral blood after treatment with radiotherapy and ipilimumab. Increased serum interferon-beta after radiation, together with early dynamic changes in blood T cell clones, were reported to be the strongest predictors of response.

The study tested focal radiation therapy combined with CTLA-4 blockade (ipilimumab) in patients with chemo-refractory metastatic non-small-cell lung cancer. Remarks on this clone: Its antigen is still unknown. The record has no base qualities; no much larger clone is one base away.

The trim is 7 bases for V and 0 bases for J, with a gap of 12 bases between the germline ends. The CDR3 measures 14 amino acids from cysteine to phenylalanine. Left in the record is the CDR3 DNA by itself, 42 bases read in frame from the first base. For CDR1 and CDR2, the germline V gene lists SNHLY and FYNNEI. Libraries were constructed by the immunoSEQ multiplex PCR assay. Sourced from immuneACCESS, this table was stored by TCRdb with only in-frame sequences that have V and J called. A share of the clones is absent; for the studies checked, an unresolved V gene accounts for under half, and the remainder has no known explanation. The sample includes some 77,000 clones, with approximately 83% observed a single time. In total, the top ten clones hold approximately 2% of the sample.

This TCR was recovered from a human donor with non-small cell lung cancer who had a partial response to radiotherapy plus ipilimumab. The rearrangement combines TRBV2 with TRBJ1-1; possibly the D gene is TRBD1, per 5 matching bases. The sequencing used peripheral blood, collected from a patient treated with radiotherapy plus ipilimumab. The CDR3 protein sequence reads: CASNPRQMNTEAFF. Here is the DNA: TGTGCCAGCAACCCCCGACAGATGAACACTGAAGCTTTCTTT.